This paragraph reports one T cell receptor (beta chain). Random-hexamer reverse transcription was applied to roughly 0.5 to 1 ug RNA. It was immunoSEQ multiplex PCR that amplified TCR beta CDR3 across 54 Vbeta and 13 Jbeta. MiXCR was run by TCRdb on the immunoSEQ multiplex PCR reads, yielding one entry per CDR3 protein. The sample has 350,000 to 550,000 distinct CDR3 sequences, approximately 85% seen once. This sample was included in a study of CD8 T cells in Susac syndrome. Germline lookup yields CDR1 MNHEY and CDR2 SMNVEV (reference sequence). This CDR3 contains 16 residues. The V gene end was trimmed by 0 bases and the J gene end by 4 bases; junction bases not matched to a gene: 8.

This rearrangement joins TRBV27 to TRBJ1-2; the match to TRBD1 covers 7 bases. This receptor was obtained from a human donor with multiple sclerosis. Sequencing was done on a sample of CD8+ T cells from PBMCs. CDR3 loop: CASSLSQQGQSYGYTF. CDR3 bases: TGTGCCAGCAGTTTATCGCAACAGGGACAGAGCTATGGCTACACCTTC.